This T cell receptor beta chain was documented in a study of blood T cell repertoires in COVID-19. Study summary: Some COVID-19 samples were acute and others convalescent; all came from the United States, Italy and Spain.

Using immunoSEQ multiplex PCR, the repertoire was profiled, and TCRdb retains in-frame clones only, with some absent. The sample gives 430,000 or so clones, around nine tenths of which show up once; 0.8% to 0.85% is in the top ten. Per germline, CDR1 KGHSH and CDR2 LQKENI. This CDR3 contains 12 residues. The V end lost 3 bases, the J end lost 3 bases, and 6 bases lay between the germline ends. The clonotype originates from a man aged 18-30 years with COVID-19, enrolled during active disease. This chain joins TRBV18 and TRBJ2-7, with D perhaps matching TRBD1 (6 bases). Sequencing was done on a sample of peripheral blood. In DNA form, the CDR3 reads TGTGCCAGCTCACCGGACAGCTACGAGCAGTACTTC. Its translation: CASSPDSYEQYF.